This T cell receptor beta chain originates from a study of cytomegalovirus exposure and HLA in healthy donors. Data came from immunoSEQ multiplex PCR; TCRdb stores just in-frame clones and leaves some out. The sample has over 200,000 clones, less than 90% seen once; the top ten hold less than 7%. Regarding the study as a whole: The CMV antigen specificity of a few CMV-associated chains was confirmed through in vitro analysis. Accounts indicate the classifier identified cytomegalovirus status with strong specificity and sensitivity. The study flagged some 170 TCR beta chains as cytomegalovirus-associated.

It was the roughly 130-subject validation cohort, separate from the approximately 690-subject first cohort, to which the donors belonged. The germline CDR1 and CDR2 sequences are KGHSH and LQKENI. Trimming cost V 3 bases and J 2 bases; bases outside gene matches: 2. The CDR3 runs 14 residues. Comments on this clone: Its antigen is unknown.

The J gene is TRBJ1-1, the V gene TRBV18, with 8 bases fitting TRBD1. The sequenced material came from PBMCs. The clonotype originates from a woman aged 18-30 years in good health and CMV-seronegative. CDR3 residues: CASSPQGANTEAFF. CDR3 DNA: TGTGCCAGCTCACCCCAGGGGGCCAACACTGAAGCTTTCTTT. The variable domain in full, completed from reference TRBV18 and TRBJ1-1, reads NAGVMQNPRHLVRRRGQEARLRCSPMKGHSHVYWYRQLPEEGLKFMVYLQKENIIDESGMPKERFSAEFPKEGPSILRIQQVVRGDSAAYFCASSPQGANTEAFFGQGTRLTVV.